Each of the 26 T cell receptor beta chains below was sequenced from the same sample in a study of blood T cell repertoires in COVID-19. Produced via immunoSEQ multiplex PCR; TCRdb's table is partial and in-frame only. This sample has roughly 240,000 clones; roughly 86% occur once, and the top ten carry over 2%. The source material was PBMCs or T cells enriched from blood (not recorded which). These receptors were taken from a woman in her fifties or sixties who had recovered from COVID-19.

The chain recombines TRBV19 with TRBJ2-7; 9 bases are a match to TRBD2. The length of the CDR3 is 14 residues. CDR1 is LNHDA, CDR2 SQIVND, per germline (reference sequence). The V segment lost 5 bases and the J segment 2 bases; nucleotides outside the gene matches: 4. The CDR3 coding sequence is TGTGCCAGTAGTTATCTAGCGGGAACCTACGAGCAGTACTTC. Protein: CASSYLAGTYEQYF.

CDR3 in amino acids: CASRLPSRDRVYF. CDR3 in DNA: TGTGCCAGCAGGTTGCCCTCCCGGGACAGAGTCTACTTC. This chain links TRBV28 with TRBJ2-7; 7 bases map to TRBD1. CDR1 and CDR2 from the germline V gene are MDHEN and SYDVKM. The junction had 15 bases not matched to a gene; V was cut back by 6 bases and J by 13 bases. The CDR3 contains 13 residues. Looking up the rest from reference TRBV28 and TRBJ2-7 gives the full variable domain: DVKVTQSSRYLVKRTGEKVFLECVQDMDHENMFWYRQDPGLGLRLIYFSYDVKMKEKGDIPEGYSVSREKKERFSLILESASTNQTSMYLCASRLPSRDRVYFGPGTRLTVT.

CDR3 DNA: TGTGCCAGCAGCAAGACTAGCGGGAGGGTTTACGAGCAGTACTTC. The encoded protein is CASSKTSGRVYEQYF. This sequence joins TRBV7-2 and TRBJ2-7; 14 positions agree with TRBD2. V was clipped by 5 bases and J by 4 bases; unmatched bases: 4. Germline loops: CDR1 SGHTA, CDR2 FQGNSA. The CDR3 runs 15 residues.

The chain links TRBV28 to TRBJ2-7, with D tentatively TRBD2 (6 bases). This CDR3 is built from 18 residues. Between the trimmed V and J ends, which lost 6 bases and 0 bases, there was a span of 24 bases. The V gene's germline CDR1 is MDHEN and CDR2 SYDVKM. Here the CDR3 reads CASRRRGVPPGLSYEQYF. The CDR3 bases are TGTGCCAGCAGGCGAAGAGGGGTGCCTCCGGGACTCTCCTACGAGCAGTACTTC.

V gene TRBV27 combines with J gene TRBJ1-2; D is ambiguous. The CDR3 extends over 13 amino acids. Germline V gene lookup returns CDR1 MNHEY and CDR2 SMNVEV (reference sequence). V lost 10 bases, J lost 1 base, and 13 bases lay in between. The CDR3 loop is CATKNRFNYGYTF. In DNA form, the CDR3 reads TGTGCCACAAAAAACAGATTTAACTATGGCTACACCTTC.

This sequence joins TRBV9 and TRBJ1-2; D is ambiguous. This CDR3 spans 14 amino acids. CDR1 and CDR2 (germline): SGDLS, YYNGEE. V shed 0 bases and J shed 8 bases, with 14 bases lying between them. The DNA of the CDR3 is TGTGCCAGCAGCGTAGAGCTGAGGTCGGAGGGCTACACCTTC. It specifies CASSVELRSEGYTF.

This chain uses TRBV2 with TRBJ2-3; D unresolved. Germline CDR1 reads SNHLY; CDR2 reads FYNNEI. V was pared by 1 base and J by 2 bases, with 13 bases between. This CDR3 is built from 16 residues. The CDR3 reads CASSEGSRILTDTQYF. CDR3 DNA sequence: TGTGCCAGCAGTGAAGGCAGCAGGATACTCACAGATACGCAGTATTTT.

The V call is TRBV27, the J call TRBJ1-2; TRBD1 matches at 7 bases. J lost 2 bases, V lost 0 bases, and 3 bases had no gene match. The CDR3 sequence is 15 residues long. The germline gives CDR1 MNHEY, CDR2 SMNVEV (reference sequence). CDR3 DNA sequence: TGTGCCAGCAGTTTATCTTCAGGGGGGAACTATGGCTACACCTTC. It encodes CASSLSSGGNYGYTF.

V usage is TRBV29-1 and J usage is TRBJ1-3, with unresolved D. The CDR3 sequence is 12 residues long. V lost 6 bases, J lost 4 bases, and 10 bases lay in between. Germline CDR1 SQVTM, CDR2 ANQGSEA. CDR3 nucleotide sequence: TGCAGCGTAGGAGAAAACGGAAACACCATATATTTT. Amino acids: CSVGENGNTIYF.

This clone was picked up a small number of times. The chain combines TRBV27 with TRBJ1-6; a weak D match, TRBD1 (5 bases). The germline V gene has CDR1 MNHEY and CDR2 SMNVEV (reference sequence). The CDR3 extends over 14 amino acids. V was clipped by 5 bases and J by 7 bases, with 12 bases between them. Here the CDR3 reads CASSPTEYNSPLHF. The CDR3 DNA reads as TGTGCCAGCAGTCCGACAGAATACAATTCACCCCTCCACTTT.

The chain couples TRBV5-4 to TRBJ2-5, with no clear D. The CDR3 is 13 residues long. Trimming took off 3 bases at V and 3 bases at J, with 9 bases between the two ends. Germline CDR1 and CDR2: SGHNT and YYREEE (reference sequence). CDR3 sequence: CASSSNREETQYF. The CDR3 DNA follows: TGTGCCAGCAGCTCGAATAGAGAAGAGACCCAGTACTTC.

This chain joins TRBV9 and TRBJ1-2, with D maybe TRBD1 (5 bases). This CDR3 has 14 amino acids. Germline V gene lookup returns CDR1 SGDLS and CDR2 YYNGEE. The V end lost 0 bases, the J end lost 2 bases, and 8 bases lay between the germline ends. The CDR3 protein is CASSVEGENYGYTF. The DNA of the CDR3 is TGTGCCAGCAGCGTAGAAGGGGAAAACTATGGCTACACCTTC.

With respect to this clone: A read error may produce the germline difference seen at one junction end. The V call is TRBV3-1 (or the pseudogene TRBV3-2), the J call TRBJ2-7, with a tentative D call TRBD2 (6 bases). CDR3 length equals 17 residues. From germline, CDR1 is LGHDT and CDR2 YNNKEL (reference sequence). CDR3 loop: CANSQEHQRVSSYEQYF. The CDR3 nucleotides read TGTGCCAACAGCCAAGAACACCAGCGGGTGAGCTCCTACGAGCAGTACTTC.

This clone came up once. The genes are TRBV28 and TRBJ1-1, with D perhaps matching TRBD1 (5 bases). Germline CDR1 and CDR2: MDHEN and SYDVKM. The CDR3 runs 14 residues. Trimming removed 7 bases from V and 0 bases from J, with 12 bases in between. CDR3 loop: CASTAGPMNTEAFF. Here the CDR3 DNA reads TGTGCCAGCACCGCGGGGCCCATGAACACTGAAGCTTTCTTT.

The CDR3 DNA follows: TGTGCCAGCAGCTCCCTCGAGCGGGGCGGGGAGACCCAGTACTTC. Its translation: CASSSLERGGETQYF. J is TRBJ2-5 and V is TRBV7-9, with TRBD2 matching 7 bases. CDR1 SEHNR and CDR2 FQNEAQ come from the germline V gene (reference sequence). CDR3 length: 15 amino acids. J was trimmed by 5 bases and V by 4 bases; bases with no gene match: 10.

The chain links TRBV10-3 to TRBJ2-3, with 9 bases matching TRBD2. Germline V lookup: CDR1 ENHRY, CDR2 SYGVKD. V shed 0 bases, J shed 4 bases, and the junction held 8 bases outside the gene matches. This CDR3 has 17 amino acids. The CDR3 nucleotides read TGTGCCATCAGTGAGTCTTCCGCGGGGGGGCCTTCAGATACGCAGTATTTT. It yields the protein CAISESSAGGPSDTQYF.

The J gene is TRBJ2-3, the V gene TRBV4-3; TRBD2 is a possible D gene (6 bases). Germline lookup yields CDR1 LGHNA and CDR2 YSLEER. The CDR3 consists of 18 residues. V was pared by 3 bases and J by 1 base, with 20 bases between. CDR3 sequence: CASSHTIGGAGRTDTQYF. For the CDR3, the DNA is TGCGCCAGCAGCCACACCATTGGCGGGGCAGGCCGCACAGATACGCAGTATTTT.

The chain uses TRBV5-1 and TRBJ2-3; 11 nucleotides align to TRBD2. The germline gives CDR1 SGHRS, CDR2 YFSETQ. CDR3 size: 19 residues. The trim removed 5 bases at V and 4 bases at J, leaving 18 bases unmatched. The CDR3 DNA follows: TGCGCCAGCAGACCGGCGCCCGGGATAGCGGGAGGGCCCTCAGATACGCAGTATTTT. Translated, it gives CASRPAPGIAGGPSDTQYF.

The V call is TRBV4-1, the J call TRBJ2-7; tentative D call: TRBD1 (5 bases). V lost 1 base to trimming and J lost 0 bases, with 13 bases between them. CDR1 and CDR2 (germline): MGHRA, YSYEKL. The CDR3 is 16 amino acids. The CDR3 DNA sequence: TGCGCCAGCAGCCAAGGAGACAGATCATCCTCCTACGAGCAGTACTTC. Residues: CASSQGDRSSSYEQYF.

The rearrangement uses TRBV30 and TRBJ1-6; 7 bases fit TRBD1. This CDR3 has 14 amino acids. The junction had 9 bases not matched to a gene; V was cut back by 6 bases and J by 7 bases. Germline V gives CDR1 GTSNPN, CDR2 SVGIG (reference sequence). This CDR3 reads CACSIGTANSPLHF. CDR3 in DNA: TGTGCCTGCTCCATCGGGACAGCGAATTCACCCCTCCACTTT. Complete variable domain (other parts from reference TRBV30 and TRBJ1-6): SQTIHQWPATLVQPVGSPLSLECTVEGTSNPNLYWYRQAAGRGLQLLFYSVGIGQISSEVPQNLSASRPQDRQFILSSKKLLLSDSGFYLCACSIGTANSPLHFGNGTRLTVT.

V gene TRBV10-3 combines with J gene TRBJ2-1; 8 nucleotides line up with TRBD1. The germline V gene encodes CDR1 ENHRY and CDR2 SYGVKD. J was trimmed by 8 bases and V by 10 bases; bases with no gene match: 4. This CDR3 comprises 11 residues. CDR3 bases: TGTGCCAGCCGGACAGGGTATGAGCAGTTCTTC. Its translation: CASRTGYEQFF.

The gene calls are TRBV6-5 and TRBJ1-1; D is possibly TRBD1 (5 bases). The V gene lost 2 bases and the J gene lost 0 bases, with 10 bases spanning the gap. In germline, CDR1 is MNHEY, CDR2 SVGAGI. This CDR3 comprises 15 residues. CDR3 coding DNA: TGTGCCAGCAGTTACGCAGGGATCCTGAACACTGAAGCTTTCTTT. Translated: CASSYAGILNTEAFF.

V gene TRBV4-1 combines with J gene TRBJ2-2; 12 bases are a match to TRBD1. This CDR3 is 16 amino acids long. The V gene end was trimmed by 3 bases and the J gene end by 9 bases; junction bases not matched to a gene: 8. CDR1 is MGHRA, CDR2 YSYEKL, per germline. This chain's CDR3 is CASSHTRDRGRRELFF. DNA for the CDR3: TGCGCCAGCAGCCATACCCGGGACAGGGGGCGAAGGGAGCTGTTTTTT.

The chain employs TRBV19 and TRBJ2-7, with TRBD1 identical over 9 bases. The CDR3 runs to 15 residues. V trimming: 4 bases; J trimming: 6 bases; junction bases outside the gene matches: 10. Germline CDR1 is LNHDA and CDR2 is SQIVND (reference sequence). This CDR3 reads CASSKDRGDLSEQYF. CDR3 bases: TGTGCCAGTAGTAAGGACAGGGGTGATCTCAGCGAGCAGTACTTC.

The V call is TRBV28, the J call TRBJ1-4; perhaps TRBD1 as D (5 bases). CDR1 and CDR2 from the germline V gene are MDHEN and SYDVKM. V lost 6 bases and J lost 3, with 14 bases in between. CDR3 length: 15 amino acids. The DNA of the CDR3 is TGTGCCAGCAGAGAAACAGGTCGCCCTAATGAAAAACTGTTTTTT. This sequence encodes CASRETGRPNEKLFF. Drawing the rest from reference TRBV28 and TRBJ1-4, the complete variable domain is DVKVTQSSRYLVKRTGEKVFLECVQDMDHENMFWYRQDPGLGLRLIYFSYDVKMKEKGDIPEGYSVSREKKERFSLILESASTNQTSMYLCASRETGRPNEKLFFGSGTQLSVL.

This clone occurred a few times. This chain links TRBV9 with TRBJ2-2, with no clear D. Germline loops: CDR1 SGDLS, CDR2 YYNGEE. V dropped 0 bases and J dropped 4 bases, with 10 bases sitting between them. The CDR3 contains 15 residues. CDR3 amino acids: CASSVEWASTGELFF. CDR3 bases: TGTGCCAGCAGCGTAGAGTGGGCGAGCACCGGGGAGCTGTTTTTT. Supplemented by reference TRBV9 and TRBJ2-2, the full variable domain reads DSGVTQTPKHLITATGQRVTLRCSPRSGDLSVYWYQQSLDQGLQFLIQYYNGEERAKGNILERFSAQQFPDLHSELNLSSLELGDSALYFCASSVEWASTGELFFGEGSRLTVL.